Below, one T cell receptor beta chain is given with its context. The target of this receptor is not known. No base-level quality is on record; no much larger clone is a single base apart. The library was built by means of the immunoSEQ multiplex PCR assay. A mixture of 60 forward primers for TCR Vbeta segments and 13 reverse primers for TCR Jbeta segments was used in the multiplex PCR. A multiplex PCR assay on genomic DNA amplified the CDR3 region of rearranged TCR beta genes. The amplified TCR beta libraries were sequenced on the Illumina HiSeq System as 87-base-pair reads. The original pipeline was this. Across the 670 or so repertoires, a later analysis counted 60 million to 90 million unique TCR beta chains, 9.5 million to 13 million of which were shared by at least two donors. Raw reads were error-corrected and collapsed into unique sequences with a nearest-neighbor algorithm that merged closely related sequences to remove PCR and sequencing errors. CDR3 sequences were aligned to IMGT reference sequences to assign V, D and J gene segments. Each retained sequence needed at least a six-nucleotide match to both a V gene segment and a J gene segment. Rearrangements were classified as productive when the CDR3 lacked stop codons and remained in frame with V and J, and all other rearrangements were classified as non-productive. CDR3 was defined according to IMGT convention as the region running from the second conserved V-encoded cysteine to the conserved J-encoded phenylalanine. Sequences without an unambiguous match to a single V gene segment were excluded from the earlier analysis of almost 600 of the donors. An earlier analysis of a few hundred of the donors classified V segments as functional when productive rearrangements were above 56.7% and as segregating when the standard deviation between donors was above 5%. To diagnose cytomegalovirus status from the catalog of TCR beta chain sequences, a statistical classification framework was built. A later analysis assigned V and J genes by comparing TCR nucleotide sequences with IMGT/GENE-DB human TR gene sequences. A later analysis assigned CDR3 sequences and most-parsimonious VDJ recombination scenarios with the TCRdist pipeline. In a later analysis, every TCR beta chain was defined by the combination of its CDR3 amino acid sequence and its V-gene family, and reads without a unique V-gene family were dropped. A later analysis removed 550 to 700 highly shared, low-generation-probability nucleotide sequences to deal with suspected cross-contamination and a sequencing artifact. A later analysis calculated a clonal expansion index for each public chain from normalized within-repertoire ranks of inferred template counts. In a later analysis, generation probabilities were computed using a VDJ recombination model fitted to out-of-frame rearrangements, and the results were checked against IGoR. In a later analysis, hypergeometric tests were used to score TCR-TCR, TCR-HLA and TCR-CMV co-occurrence, with a repertoire-size bias correction applied to TCR pairs. In a later analysis, false discovery rates were estimated by permuting HLA or CMV assignments 20 times. In a later analysis, co-occurring TCRs were grouped using DBSCAN, and TCRdist sequence similarity was added for clustering within HLA-allele-positive subsets. For co-occurrence clustering, repertoires with fewer than 30,000 or more than 120,000 public chains were excluded, along with five repertoires with anomalous nucleotide sharing. In its TCRdb copy, this immuneACCESS table keeps in-frame sequences only and misses some clones. Where compared with another copy, unresolved V genes explain less than half of these, and the others have no known cause. V, J and clone size reflect that table, while D and trimming were determined from the DNA. Across this sample there are a few hundred thousand clones, with around 89% seen only once. The ten top clones hold around 1% of the sample.

The sample belongs to a study of cytomegalovirus exposure and HLA in healthy donors (dated by TCRdb to between 2016 and 2019). In the study overall: An earlier analysis of several hundred of the donors reported about 300 Gb of sequence data and approximately 120 million unique TCR beta sequences obtained from approximately 180 million T cells. The study aimed to test whether signatures of past pathogen exposure could be identified by cataloging public T cell receptors. The T cell repertoires of around 670 subjects were profiled by immunosequencing and related to cytomegalovirus serostatus. A later genetic analysis took genome-wide SNP genotypes for 398 of the 666 donors and used that subset as a discovery cohort. A separate validation cohort of approximately 120 different subjects was used in addition to the approximately 640-subject first cohort. In a later analysis, previously published TCR beta repertoires from hundreds of donors were re-analyzed and high-resolution HLA genotyping was added so that TCR occurrence patterns could be studied. Rather than using new phenotypic data, the later analysis identified candidate immune exposures from TCR beta sequences and from how often those sequences occurred across donors. Among the roughly 400 genotyped donors, about 85% belonged to the genetic ancestry cluster associated with self-reported Caucasian donors. Every discovery cohort repertoire had been produced on one sequencing platform. To decide whether each TCR beta V gene segment behaved as functional or pseudogenic, an earlier analysis of some 600 of the donors relied on high-throughput TCR beta sequencing. Among under 450 genotyped donors of the cohort, an average of approximately 240,000 unique TCR beta nucleotide sequences were sequenced per donor, around 20% of them non-productive. Roughly 5 DR-DQ haplotypes were handled as single units for association and clustering, since linkage in the cohort was strong. Class I and class II HLA loci were covered by the typing at four-digit resolution. The number of typed donors differed by locus: about 620-640 for A, B, C, DRB1 and DQB1; some 540 for DQA1; around 580 for DPA1; and 450 to 480 for DPB1. An early release covering 550 to 700 HLA-typed donors comprised about 320 gigabases of sequencing data and around 80 million unique TCR sequences. Donor age, sex, ethnicity and CMV serostatus were collected together with the repertoire data. High-throughput TCR immunosequencing, statistical association of individual TCRs with disease status, and machine learning were combined to predict cytomegalovirus infection status. On the study overall, not on this receptor specifically: Because HLA typing was unavailable for some donors at each locus, only the typed subset was used in association tests. In an earlier analysis of a few hundred of the donors, most TCR beta V segments were observed in productive rearrangements about 90% or about 30% of the time, broadly matching IMGT annotations. According to the authors, the approach could potentially be generalized to other disease states and immunological phenotypes. Cytomegalovirus status was reported to be diagnosed by the classifier with high specificity and sensitivity in both the original and validation cohorts. Specific HLA alleles were associated with roughly 16,000 TCR beta sequences at a false discovery rate of 0.05 in a later analysis. The study gave a list of under 200 TCR beta chains associated with cytomegalovirus. Linkage disequilibrium might explain the correlated functional status among segregating V segments, but an unknown experimental factor could not be ruled out. When HLA alleles, especially DR and DQ, strongly co-occurred, TCR associations were difficult to assign to individual alleles. A group of highly shared sequence variants was considered likely to be a technical artifact of the sequencing pipeline. A later analysis reported that several top co-occurrence clusters appeared linked to parvovirus B19, influenza, CMV and Epstein-Barr virus. The cohort was sequenced for TCR beta chains only, and without alpha or paired-chain data the features that could be detected were limited. In a later analysis, the rate of TCR association differed among HLA loci, with DRB1 alleles having the most associated TCRs and HLA-C alleles having the fewest. Because counts were too low, 15 to 20 rarely observed V segments, including chromosome 9 orphons, were left out of the earlier analysis of over 550 of the donors. A later analysis found that most CMV-associated TCR beta chains appeared HLA-restricted, with HLA associations seemingly driven largely by CMV exposure. A further reported finding was that TCR beta sequences accurately predicted the HLA-A and HLA-B alleles for most subjects in the first cohort. Immune exposure information for the cohort was limited to CMV serostatus. In a later genetic analysis, fewer N-insertions in productive TCRs were reported among donors in an Asian-associated ancestry cluster than the 666-donor mean. An association between a missense DCLRE1C variant and V-gene and J-gene trimming of TCR beta chains was found in a later genetic analysis and replicated in an independent cohort. Some IMGT-functional V segments, including TRBV6-2 and TRBV6-3, could not be distinguished by the 87-base-pair reads and were therefore excluded. Compared with equally common non-associated chains, HLA-associated TCR beta chains in a later analysis were more clonally expanded and had lower generation probabilities. In vitro tests confirmed that a few of the cytomegalovirus-associated TCR beta chains recognize cytomegalovirus antigens. While some public TCRs were present in many individuals, most TCR sequences turned up only very rarely across donors. Presence/absence analyses assumed roughly uniform sequencing depth across donors, an assumption that may not hold.

CDR1 and CDR2, looked up from the germline V gene, are SGHTA and FQGTGA. Germline trimming amounts to 5 bases on V and 5 bases on J, with 15 as the count of junction bases outside the gene matches. The CDR3 covers 17 residues, taking in both the cysteine and the phenylalanine. The CDR3 DNA has 51 bases and is translated from base 1. The cohort consisted of hundreds of healthy bone marrow donors. At the time of sampling, every cohort member was nominally healthy, though immune exposures that went unrecorded were likely present. The donor tested CMV seronegative and was one of the 352 seronegative cohort members. Each donor provided a peripheral blood sample, and peripheral blood mononuclear cells were used for TCR beta sequencing. Genomic DNA extraction from the blood cell samples was performed with the Qiagen DNeasy Blood Extraction Kit.

Sequenced sample: PBMCs. This receptor was obtained from a woman younger than 35 in good health and CMV-seronegative. The chain is assembled from TRBV7-3 and TRBJ1-1, and TRBD1 matches 9 of the central bases. The DNA sequence follows: TGTGCCAGCAGCAAAGCGGGACAGGGATTGGGGGGAACTGAAGCTTTCTTT. Translated, it gives CASSKAGQGLGGTEAFF.